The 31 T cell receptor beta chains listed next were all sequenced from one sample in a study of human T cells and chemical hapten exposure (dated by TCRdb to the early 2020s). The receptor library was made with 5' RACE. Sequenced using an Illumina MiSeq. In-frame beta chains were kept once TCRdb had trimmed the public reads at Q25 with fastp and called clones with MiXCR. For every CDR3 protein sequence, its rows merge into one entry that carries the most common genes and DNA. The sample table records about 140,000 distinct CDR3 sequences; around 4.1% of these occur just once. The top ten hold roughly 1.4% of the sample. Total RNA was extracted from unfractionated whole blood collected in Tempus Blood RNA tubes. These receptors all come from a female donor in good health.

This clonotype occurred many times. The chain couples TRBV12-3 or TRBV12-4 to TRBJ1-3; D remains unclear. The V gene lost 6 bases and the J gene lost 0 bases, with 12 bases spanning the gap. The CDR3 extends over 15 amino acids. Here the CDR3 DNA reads TGTGCCAGCAGCTCCGAGACCCTCTCTGGAAACACCATATATTTT. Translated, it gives CASSSETLSGNTIYF.

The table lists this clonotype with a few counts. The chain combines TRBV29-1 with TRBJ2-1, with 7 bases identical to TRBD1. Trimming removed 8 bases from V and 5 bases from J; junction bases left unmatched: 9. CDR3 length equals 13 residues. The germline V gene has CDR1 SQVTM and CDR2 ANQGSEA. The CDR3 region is CSSTGQTNNEQFF. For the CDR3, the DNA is TGCAGCTCCACGGGACAGACAAACAATGAGCAGTTCTTC.

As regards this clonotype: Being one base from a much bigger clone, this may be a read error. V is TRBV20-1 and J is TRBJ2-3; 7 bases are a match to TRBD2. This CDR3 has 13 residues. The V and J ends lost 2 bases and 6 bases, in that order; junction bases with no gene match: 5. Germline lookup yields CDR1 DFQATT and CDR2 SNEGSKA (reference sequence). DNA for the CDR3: TGCAGTGCTAGAAACGGGGGGTGGGATACGCAGTATTTT. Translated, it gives CSARNGGWDTQYF.

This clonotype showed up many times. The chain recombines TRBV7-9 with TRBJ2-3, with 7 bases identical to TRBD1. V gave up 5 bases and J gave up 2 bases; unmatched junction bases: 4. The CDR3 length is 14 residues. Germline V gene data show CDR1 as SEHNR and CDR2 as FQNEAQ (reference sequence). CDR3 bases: TGTGCCAGCAGCCACGGACAGGCCACAGATACGCAGTATTTT. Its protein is CASSHGQATDTQYF.

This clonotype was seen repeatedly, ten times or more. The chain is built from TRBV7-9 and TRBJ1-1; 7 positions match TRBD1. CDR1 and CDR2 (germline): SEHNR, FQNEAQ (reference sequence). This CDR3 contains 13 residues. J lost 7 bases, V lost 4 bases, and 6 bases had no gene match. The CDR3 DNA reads TGTGCCAGCAGCTCGGGACAGTTGTATGAAGCTTTCTTT. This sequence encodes CASSSGQLYEAFF.

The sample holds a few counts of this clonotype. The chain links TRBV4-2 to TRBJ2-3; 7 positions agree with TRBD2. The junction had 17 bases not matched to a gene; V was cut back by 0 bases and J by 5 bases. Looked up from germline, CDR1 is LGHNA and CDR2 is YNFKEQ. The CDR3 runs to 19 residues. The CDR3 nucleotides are TGTGCCAGCAGCCAAGATCGGTGGTTGGGGGGGGAACTAGGAGATACGCAGTATTTT. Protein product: CASSQDRWLGGELGDTQYF.

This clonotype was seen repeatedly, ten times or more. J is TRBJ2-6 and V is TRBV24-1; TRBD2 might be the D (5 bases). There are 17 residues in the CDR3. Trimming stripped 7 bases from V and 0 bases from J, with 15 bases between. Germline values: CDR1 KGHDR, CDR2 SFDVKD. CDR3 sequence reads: CATSSWTSDSGANVLTF. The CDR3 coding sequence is TGTGCCACCAGCTCCTGGACTTCGGACTCTGGGGCCAACGTCCTGACTTTC.

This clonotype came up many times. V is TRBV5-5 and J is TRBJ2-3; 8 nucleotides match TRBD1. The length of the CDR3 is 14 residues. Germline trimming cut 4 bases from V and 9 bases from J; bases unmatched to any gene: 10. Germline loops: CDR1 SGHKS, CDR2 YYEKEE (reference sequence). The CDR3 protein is CASSLAGTGKTQYF. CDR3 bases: TGTGCCAGCAGCCTGGCGGGGACAGGTAAAACGCAGTATTTT.

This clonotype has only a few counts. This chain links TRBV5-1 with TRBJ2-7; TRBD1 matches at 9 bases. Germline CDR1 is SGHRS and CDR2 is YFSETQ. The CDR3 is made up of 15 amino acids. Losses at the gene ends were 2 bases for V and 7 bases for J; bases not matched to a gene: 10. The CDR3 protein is CASSFPTGGLGEQYF. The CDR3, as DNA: TGCGCCAGCAGCTTTCCCACAGGGGGCCTTGGGGAGCAGTACTTC.

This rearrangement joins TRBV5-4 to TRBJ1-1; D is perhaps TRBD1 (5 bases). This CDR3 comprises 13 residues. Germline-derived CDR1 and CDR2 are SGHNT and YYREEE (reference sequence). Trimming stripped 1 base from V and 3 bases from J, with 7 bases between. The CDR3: CASSLLQDTEAFF. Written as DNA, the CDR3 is TGTGCCAGCAGCTTGTTACAGGACACTGAAGCTTTCTTT.

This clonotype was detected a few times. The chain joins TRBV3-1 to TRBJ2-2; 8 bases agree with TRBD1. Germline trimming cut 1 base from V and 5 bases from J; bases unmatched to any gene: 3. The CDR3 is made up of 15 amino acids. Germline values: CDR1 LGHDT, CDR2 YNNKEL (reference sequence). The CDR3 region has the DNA TGTGCCAGCAGCCAAGCGAGACAGGGGACCGGGGAGCTGTTTTTT. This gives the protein CASSQARQGTGELFF. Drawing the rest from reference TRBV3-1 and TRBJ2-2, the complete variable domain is DTAVSQTPKYLVTQMGNDKSIKCEQNLGHDTMYWYKQDSKKFLKIMFSYNNKELIINETVPNRFSPKSPDKAHLNLHINSLELGDSAVYFCASSQARQGTGELFFGEGSRLTVL.

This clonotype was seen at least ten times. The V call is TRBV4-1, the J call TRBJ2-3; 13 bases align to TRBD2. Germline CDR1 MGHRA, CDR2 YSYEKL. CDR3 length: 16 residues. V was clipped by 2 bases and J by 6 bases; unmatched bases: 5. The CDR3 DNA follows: TGCGCCAGCAGCCAAACTAGCGGGGGGGTAATTGATACGCAGTATTTT. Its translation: CASSQTSGGVIDTQYF.

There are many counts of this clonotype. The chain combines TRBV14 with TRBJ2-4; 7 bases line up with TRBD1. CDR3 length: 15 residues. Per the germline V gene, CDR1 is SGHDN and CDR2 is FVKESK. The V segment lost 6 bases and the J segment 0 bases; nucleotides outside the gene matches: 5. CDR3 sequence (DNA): TGTGCCAGCAGTCCCTGGACAGGAGCCAAAAACATTCAGTACTTC. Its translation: CASSPWTGAKNIQYF.

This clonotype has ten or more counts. In nucleotides, the CDR3 is TGTGCCAGCTCACCGCCGGGGACAGGAGGAGAGACCCAGTACTTC. Encoded protein: CASSPPGTGGETQYF. The chain employs TRBV18 and TRBJ2-5; TRBD1 matches 8 bases. This CDR3 region has 15 residues. The junction had 7 bases not matched to a gene; V was cut back by 3 bases and J by 4 bases. The V gene's germline CDR1 is KGHSH and CDR2 LQKENI.

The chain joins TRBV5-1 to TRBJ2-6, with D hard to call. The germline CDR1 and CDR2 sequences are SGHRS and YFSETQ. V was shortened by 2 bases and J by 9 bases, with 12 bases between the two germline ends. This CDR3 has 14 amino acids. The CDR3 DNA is TGCGCCAGCAGCTTTTCGGGCGTTGGCAACGTCCTGACTTTC. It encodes CASSFSGVGNVLTF. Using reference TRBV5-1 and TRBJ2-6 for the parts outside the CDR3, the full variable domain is KAGVTQTPRYLIKTRGQQVTLSCSPISGHRSVSWYQQTPGQGLQFLFEYFSETQRNKGNFPGRFSGRQFSNSRSEMNVSTLELGDSALYLCASSFSGVGNVLTFGAGSRLTVL.

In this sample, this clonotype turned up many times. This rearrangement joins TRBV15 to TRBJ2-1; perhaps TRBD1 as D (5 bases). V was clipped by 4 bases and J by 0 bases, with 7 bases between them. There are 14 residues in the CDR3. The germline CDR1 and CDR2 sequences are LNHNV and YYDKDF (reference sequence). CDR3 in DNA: TGTGCCACCAGCATGACAGCCTCCTACAATGAGCAGTTCTTC. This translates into CATSMTASYNEQFF.

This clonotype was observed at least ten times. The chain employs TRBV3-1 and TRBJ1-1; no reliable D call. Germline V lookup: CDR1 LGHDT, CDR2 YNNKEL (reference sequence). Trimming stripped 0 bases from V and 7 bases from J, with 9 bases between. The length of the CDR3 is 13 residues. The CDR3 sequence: CASSQDGWDEAFF. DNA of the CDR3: TGTGCCAGCAGCCAAGATGGGTGGGATGAAGCTTTCTTT. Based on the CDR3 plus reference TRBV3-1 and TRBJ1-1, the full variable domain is DTAVSQTPKYLVTQMGNDKSIKCEQNLGHDTMYWYKQDSKKFLKIMFSYNNKELIINETVPNRFSPKSPDKAHLNLHINSLELGDSAVYFCASSQDGWDEAFFGQGTRLTVV.

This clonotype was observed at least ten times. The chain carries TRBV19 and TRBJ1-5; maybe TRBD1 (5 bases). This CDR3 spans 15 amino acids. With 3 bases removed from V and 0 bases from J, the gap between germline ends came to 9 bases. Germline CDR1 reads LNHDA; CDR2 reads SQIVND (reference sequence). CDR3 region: CASSIGRDSNQPQHF. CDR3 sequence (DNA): TGTGCCAGTAGTATTGGCAGGGATAGCAATCAGCCCCAGCATTTT. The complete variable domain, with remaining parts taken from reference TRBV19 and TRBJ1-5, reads DGGITQSPKYLFRKEGQNVTLSCEQNLNHDAMYWYRQDPGQGLRLIYYSQIVNDFQKGDIAEGYSVSREKKESFPLTVTSAQKNPTAFYLCASSIGRDSNQPQHFGDGTRLSIL.

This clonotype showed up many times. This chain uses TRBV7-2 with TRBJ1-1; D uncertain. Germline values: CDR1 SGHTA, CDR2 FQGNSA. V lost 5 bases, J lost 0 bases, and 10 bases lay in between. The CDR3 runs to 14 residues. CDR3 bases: TGTGCCAGCAGCGCTGTTCAGGTGAACACTGAAGCTTTCTTT. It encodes CASSAVQVNTEAFF.

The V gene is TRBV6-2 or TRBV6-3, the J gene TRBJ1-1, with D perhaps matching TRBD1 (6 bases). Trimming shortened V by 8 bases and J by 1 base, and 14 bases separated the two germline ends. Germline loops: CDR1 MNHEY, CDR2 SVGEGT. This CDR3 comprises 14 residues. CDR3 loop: CASGGGYGNTEAFF. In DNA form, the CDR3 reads TGTGCCAGCGGAGGGGGGTATGGGAACACTGAAGCTTTCTTT.

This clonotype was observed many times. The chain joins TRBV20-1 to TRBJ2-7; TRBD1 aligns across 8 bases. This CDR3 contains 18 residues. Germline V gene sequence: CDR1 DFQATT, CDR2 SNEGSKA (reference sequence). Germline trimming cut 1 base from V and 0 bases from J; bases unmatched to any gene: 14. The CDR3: CSARVIRQGMEGSYEQYF. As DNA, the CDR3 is TGCAGTGCTAGAGTAATAAGACAGGGGATGGAGGGCTCCTACGAGCAGTACTTC.

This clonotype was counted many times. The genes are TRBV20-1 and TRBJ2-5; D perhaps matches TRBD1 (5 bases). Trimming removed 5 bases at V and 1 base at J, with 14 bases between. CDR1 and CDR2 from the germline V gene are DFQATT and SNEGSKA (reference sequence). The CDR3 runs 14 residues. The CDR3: CSAQFETAQETQYF. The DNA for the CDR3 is TGCAGTGCTCAGTTTGAGACAGCCCAAGAGACCCAGTACTTC.

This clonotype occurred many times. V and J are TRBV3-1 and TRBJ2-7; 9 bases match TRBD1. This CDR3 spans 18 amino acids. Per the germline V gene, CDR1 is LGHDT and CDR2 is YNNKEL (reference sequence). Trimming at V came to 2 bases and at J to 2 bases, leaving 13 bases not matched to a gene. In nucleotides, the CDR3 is TGTGCCAGCAGCCAAAGACCGGGGACAGGGCTTTTACCCTACGAGCAGTACTTC. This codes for CASSQRPGTGLLPYEQYF.

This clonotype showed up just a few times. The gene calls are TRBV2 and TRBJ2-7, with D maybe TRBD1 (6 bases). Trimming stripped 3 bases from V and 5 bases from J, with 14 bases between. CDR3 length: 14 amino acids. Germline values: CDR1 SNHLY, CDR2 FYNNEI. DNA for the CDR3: TGTGCCAGCAGTGAGAACAGGGTATACAACGAGCAGTACTTC. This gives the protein CASSENRVYNEQYF.

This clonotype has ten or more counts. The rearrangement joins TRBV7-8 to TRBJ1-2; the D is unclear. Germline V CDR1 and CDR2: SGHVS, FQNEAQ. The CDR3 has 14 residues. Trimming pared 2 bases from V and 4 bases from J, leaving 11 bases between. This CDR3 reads CASSLSSGFYGYTF. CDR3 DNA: TGTGCCAGCAGCTTATCTTCCGGGTTCTATGGCTACACCTTC.

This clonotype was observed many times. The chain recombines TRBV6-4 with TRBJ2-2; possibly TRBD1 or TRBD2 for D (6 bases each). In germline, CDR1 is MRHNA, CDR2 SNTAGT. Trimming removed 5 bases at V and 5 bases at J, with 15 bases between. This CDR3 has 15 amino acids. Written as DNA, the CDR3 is TGTGCCAGCAGTCTAAGAGGGGGGTCGACCGGGGAGCTGTTTTTT. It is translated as CASSLRGGSTGELFF.

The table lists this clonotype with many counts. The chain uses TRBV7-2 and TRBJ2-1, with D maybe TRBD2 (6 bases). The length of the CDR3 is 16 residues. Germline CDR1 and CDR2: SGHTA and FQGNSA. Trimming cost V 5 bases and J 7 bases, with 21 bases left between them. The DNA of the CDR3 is TGTGCCAGCAGCAACGTACTAGCATGGGCCGGGAATGAGCAGTTCTTC. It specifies CASSNVLAWAGNEQFF.

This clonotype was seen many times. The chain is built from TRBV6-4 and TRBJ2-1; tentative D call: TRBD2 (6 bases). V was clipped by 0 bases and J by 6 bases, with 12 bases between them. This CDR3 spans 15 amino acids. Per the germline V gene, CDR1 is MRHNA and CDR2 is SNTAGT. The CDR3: CASSDSGREVNEQFF. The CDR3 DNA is TGTGCCAGCAGTGACTCCGGCAGGGAGGTCAATGAGCAGTTCTTC.

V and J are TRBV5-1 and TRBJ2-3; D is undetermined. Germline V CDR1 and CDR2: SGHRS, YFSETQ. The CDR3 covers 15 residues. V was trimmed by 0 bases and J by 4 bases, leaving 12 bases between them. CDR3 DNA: TGCGCCAGCAGCTTGGTTGGCGCCGGTCCAGATACGCAGTATTTT. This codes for CASSLVGAGPDTQYF.

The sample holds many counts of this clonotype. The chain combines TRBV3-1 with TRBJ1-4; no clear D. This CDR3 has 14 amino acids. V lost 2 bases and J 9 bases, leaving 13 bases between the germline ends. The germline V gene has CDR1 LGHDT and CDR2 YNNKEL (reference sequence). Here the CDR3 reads CASSQFVMAQKLFF. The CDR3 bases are TGTGCCAGCAGCCAATTCGTGATGGCTCAAAAACTGTTTTTT.

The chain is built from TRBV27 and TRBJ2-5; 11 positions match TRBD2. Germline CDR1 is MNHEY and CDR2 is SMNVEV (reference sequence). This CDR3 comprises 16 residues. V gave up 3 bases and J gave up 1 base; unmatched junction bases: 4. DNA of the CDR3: TGTGCCAGCAGTTTTACTAGCGGGGGACCCCAAGAGACCCAGTACTTC. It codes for CASSFTSGGPQETQYF.